Below, one TCR beta chain is given with its context. Its antigen target is currently unknown. Per-nucleotide qualities are absent, and no much larger clonotype sits a single base away. The CDR3 spans 16 residues, from the cysteine through the phenylalanine. The kept DNA is CDR3 alone, 48 bases in frame from the first base. After removal of 4 bases from V and 2 bases from J, the junction retains 4 bases not matched to a gene. The germline V gene (reference sequence) gives CDR1 as LGHDT and CDR2 as YNNKEL. This sample stems from a study of control samples from healthy donors and cancer patients (TCRdb year 2020). The receptor library was made with the immunoSEQ multiplex PCR assay. TCRdb's version of the immuneACCESS table is confined to in-frame rearrangements and falls short of the full clone set. An unresolved V gene accounts for under half of the shortfall where checked; the remainder is of unknown origin. Counted in this sample were about 160,000 clones; 70% to 90% of them appeared once. In total, the top ten clones hold about 12% of the sample.

This TCR came from a young man in good health. The sequence is built from TRBV3-1 (or the pseudogene TRBV3-2) and TRBJ1-6, and 8 junction bases match TRBD1. The sample was blood. The nucleotide sequence reads as follows: TGTGCCAGCAGCCCAGGACAGGGCACCTATAATTCACCCCTCCACTTT. It encodes CASSPGQGTYNSPLHF.